The 25 T cell receptor beta chains listed next were all sequenced from one sample in a study of T-cell reconstitution after alpha-beta-depleted transplantation in children. A TCRbeta library incorporating unique molecular identifiers was prepared. TCRdb analysed the PCR reads with MiXCR anew, one entry per CDR3 protein. This sample carries 440,000 or so distinct CDR3 sequences, roughly 10% of them seen once, and the ten largest clones take roughly 5%. The specimen was PBMCs from the stem cell graft donor, collected from the stem cell graft. The origin of the receptors is a human donor who donated a stem cell graft to a child with acute myeloid leukemia.

The chain carries TRBV27 and TRBJ2-4, with D perhaps matching TRBD2 (6 bases). Germline loops: CDR1 MNHEY, CDR2 SMNVEV (reference sequence). CDR3 size: 19 residues. V was shortened by 4 bases and J by 1 base, with 23 bases between the two germline ends. The CDR3 nucleotides read TGTGCCAGCAGTTCCCGCGGGGCCACCTCCCCCTCCGCCAAAAACATTCAGTACTTC. Its translation is CASSSRGATSPSAKNIQYF.

V usage is TRBV24-1 and J usage is TRBJ2-5; TRBD2 matches 8 bases. Germline trimming cut 4 bases from V and 2 bases from J; bases unmatched to any gene: 5. CDR1 is KGHDR and CDR2 is SFDVKD in the germline V gene. The CDR3 runs 15 residues. The CDR3 sequence is CATSERTSGQETQYF. Here the CDR3 DNA reads TGTGCCACCAGTGAAAGAACTAGCGGTCAAGAGACCCAGTACTTC.

The J gene is TRBJ2-2, the V gene TRBV20-1; 7 bases match TRBD2. The CDR3 sequence is 15 residues long. Looked up from germline, CDR1 is DFQATT and CDR2 is SNEGSKA (reference sequence). The J segment lost 2 bases and the V segment lost 6 bases, leaving 9 bases of the junction unmatched. The CDR3 loop reads CSASGTSDNTGELFF. The CDR3 DNA sequence: TGCAGTGCCTCCGGAACTAGCGATAACACCGGGGAGCTGTTTTTT.

This clonotype was seen many times. V usage is TRBV12-3 or TRBV12-4 and J usage is TRBJ1-1; 7 bases fit TRBD1. Germline trimming cut 6 bases from V and 0 bases from J; bases unmatched to any gene: 7. This CDR3 comprises 15 residues. CDR3 loop: CASRQTGWLNTEAFF. The CDR3 DNA follows: TGTGCCAGCAGGCAGACAGGGTGGCTGAACACTGAAGCTTTCTTT.

This clonotype was seen many times. The chain uses TRBV6-2 or TRBV6-3 and TRBJ1-5; tentative D call: TRBD1 (6 bases). V was shortened by 4 bases and J by 4 bases, with 14 bases between the two germline ends. CDR3 length equals 15 residues. Per the germline V gene, CDR1 is MNHEY and CDR2 is SVGEGT. The DNA of the CDR3 is TGTGCCAGCAGTTGGCGACAGGCCAAAAATCAGCCCCAGCATTTT. It translates to CASSWRQAKNQPQHF.

The chain links TRBV6-5 to TRBJ1-2; no clear D. V lost 0 bases, J lost 8 bases, and 10 bases lay in between. This CDR3 is 13 amino acids long. CDR1 is MNHEY, CDR2 SVGAGI, per germline. Written as DNA, the CDR3 is TGTGCCAGCAGTTACTCGGGTCTCGAGGGCTACACCTTC. This encodes CASSYSGLEGYTF.

This clonotype was observed a few times. The rearrangement links TRBV29-1 to TRBJ2-7, with a weak D call TRBD1 (5 bases). Germline V gene sequence: CDR1 SQVTM, CDR2 ANQGSEA. Trimming took 4 bases from V and 3 from J, leaving 7 bases between them. There are 11 residues in the CDR3. The CDR3, as DNA: TGCAGCGTTGCAGGGAACTACGAGCAGTACTTC. Its protein product is CSVAGNYEQYF.

This clonotype was detected many times. The V gene is TRBV6-1, the J gene TRBJ2-7, with TRBD2 identical over 12 bases. This CDR3 has 14 amino acids. The ends lost 5 bases at V and 7 bases at J; junction bases unmatched: 6. From germline, CDR1 is MNHNS and CDR2 SASEGT. CDR3 in DNA: TGTGCCAGCAGTCTAGCGGGAGGGCCCCAGGAGCAGTACTTC. This codes for CASSLAGGPQEQYF.

This chain links TRBV29-1 with TRBJ2-3; D not certain. CDR1 is SQVTM, CDR2 ANQGSEA, per germline. V was pared by 6 bases and J by 1 base, with 14 bases between. This CDR3 has 14 residues. The CDR3 loop is CSVVCPPRTDTQYF. The CDR3 DNA reads TGCAGCGTAGTATGCCCGCCGCGCACAGATACGCAGTATTTT.

This clonotype was seen a handful of times. The genes are TRBV7-2 and TRBJ2-4, with TRBD1 matching over 10 bases. From germline, CDR1 is SGHTA and CDR2 FQGNSA. The CDR3 extends over 15 amino acids. The V gene end was trimmed by 0 bases and the J gene end by 7 bases; junction bases not matched to a gene: 3. CDR3 coding DNA: TGTGCCAGCAGCTTAGCTCCGGGACAGGGGAACATTCAGTACTTC. Translating it yields CASSLAPGQGNIQYF.

This clonotype has a handful of counts. The chain is built from TRBV7-9 and TRBJ2-1; no reliable D call. The CDR3 totals 12 residues. V lost 3 bases and J lost 6, with 6 bases in between. Germline CDR1 reads SEHNR; CDR2 reads FQNEAQ (reference sequence). The CDR3 region has the DNA TGTGCCAGCAGCTTGAATGCCAATGAGCAGTTCTTC. It codes for CASSLNANEQFF.

This clonotype has just a few counts. The V gene is TRBV20-1, the J gene TRBJ2-7, with D possibly matching TRBD2 (5 bases). CDR3 length equals 13 residues. The V gene lost 4 bases and the J gene lost 0 bases, with 10 bases spanning the gap. Germline-derived CDR1 and CDR2 are DFQATT and SNEGSKA (reference sequence). CDR3 region: CSATRTDSYEQYF. CDR3 bases: TGCAGTGCTACCCGGACTGACTCCTACGAGCAGTACTTC.

Of note for this clonotype: A junction boundary mismatches the germline segment, possibly from a read error. This rearrangement joins TRBV19 to TRBJ1-5, with a weak D call TRBD1 (5 bases). Germline CDR1 and CDR2: LNHDA and SQIVND (reference sequence). CDR3 length: 17 amino acids. Here the CDR3 reads CARSMGVGVRSREPQHF. CDR3 sequence (DNA): TGTGCCAGAAGTATGGGTGTGGGGGTCCGATCTCGGGAGCCCCAGCATTTT.

This sequence joins TRBV10-2 and TRBJ2-3; 13 bases match TRBD2. V was clipped by 3 bases and J by 14 bases; unmatched bases: 11. From germline, CDR1 is WSHSY and CDR2 SAAADI. CDR3 length equals 15 residues. This CDR3 reads CASSDILGLAGDWYF. CDR3 DNA: TGCGCCAGCAGTGATATCTTAGGACTAGCGGGAGATTGGTATTTT.

A note on this clonotype: At one end the junction does not follow the germline gene, possibly because of a read error. The chain recombines TRBV20-1 with TRBJ1-4, with D uncertain. CDR1 DFQATT and CDR2 SNEGSKA come from the germline V gene (reference sequence). The CDR3 spans 11 residues. In DNA, the CDR3 is TGCGGTGCTGGTCGGGATGAAAAACTGTTTTTT. Its translation is CGAGRDEKLFF.

The genes are TRBV6-5 and TRBJ2-1, with TRBD2 matching 8 bases. The V segment lost 2 bases and the J segment 4 bases; nucleotides outside the gene matches: 4. Germline V gives CDR1 MNHEY, CDR2 SVGAGI. The CDR3 covers 15 residues. The CDR3 spells CASSYGGGQYNEQFF. CDR3 bases: TGTGCCAGCAGTTACGGCGGGGGGCAATACAATGAGCAGTTCTTC.

The rearrangement joins TRBV5-5 to TRBJ1-5; TRBD1 is a possible D gene (6 bases). Deletions cut 2 bases from V and 3 bases from J, with 12 bases between. Germline V gene sequence: CDR1 SGHKS, CDR2 YYEKEE (reference sequence). The CDR3 has 15 residues. CDR3 residues: CASSLGGFDNQPQHF. The CDR3 DNA reads as TGTGCCAGCAGCTTAGGGGGGTTCGACAATCAGCCCCAGCATTTT. The whole variable domain, filled in from reference TRBV5-5 and TRBJ1-5, reads DAGVTQSPTHLIKTRGQQVTLRCSPISGHKSVSWYQQVLGQGPQFIFQYYEKEERGRGNFPDRFSARQFPNYSSELNVNALLLGDSALYLCASSLGGFDNQPQHFGDGTRLSIL.

This rearrangement joins TRBV29-1 to TRBJ2-6; D gene uncertain. Germline CDR1 and CDR2: SQVTM and ANQGSEA. The length of the CDR3 is 16 residues. V gave up 6 bases and J gave up 0 bases, with 15 bases separating them. The CDR3 sequence: CSVAGLRDSGANVLTF. The CDR3 region has the DNA TGCAGCGTCGCTGGGTTGCGAGACTCTGGGGCCAACGTCCTGACTTTC.

This chain links TRBV3-1 with TRBJ1-6; 10 bases are shared with TRBD1. Germline CDR1 reads LGHDT; CDR2 reads YNNKEL (reference sequence). The V and J ends lost 2 bases and 10 bases, in that order; junction bases with no gene match: 5. CDR3 length equals 15 residues. For the CDR3, the DNA is TGTGCCAGCAGCCAAACCGGGACAGGGGCATCACCCCTCCACTTT. This translates into CASSQTGTGASPLHF.

The chain couples TRBV12-3 or TRBV12-4 to TRBJ2-2; 7 bases are shared with TRBD2. The J segment lost 7 bases and the V segment lost 3 bases, leaving 2 bases of the junction unmatched. This CDR3 comprises 13 residues. The CDR3 bases are TGTGCCAGCAGTTTTGGGGGGGTCGGGGAGCTGTTTTTT. Amino acids: CASSFGGVGELFF.

This clonotype was counted ten times or more. The chain is built from TRBV20-1 and TRBJ1-1; 7 nucleotides match TRBD1. In germline, CDR1 is DFQATT, CDR2 SNEGSKA (reference sequence). V lost 5 bases, J lost 3 bases, and 3 bases stayed unmatched. This CDR3 has 12 residues. The CDR3 protein is CSAYRGDTEAFF. The DNA of the CDR3 is TGCAGTGCTTACAGGGGCGACACTGAAGCTTTCTTT.

This clonotype occurred a few times. The genes are TRBV12-2 and TRBJ2-7; the table's D call, TRBD1, has no DNA check behind it. TRBV12-2 is designated a pseudogene. The CDR3 has 15 residues. The chain's CDR3 is CASRKGQGPSYEQYF. The CDR3 DNA sequence: TGTGCAAGTCGCAAGGGACAGGGGCCCTCCTACGAGCAGTACTTC.

V is TRBV2 and J is TRBJ1-2; D unclear. Trimming removed 8 bases from V and 4 bases from J, with 8 bases in between. CDR3 size: 11 residues. Germline V gene lookup returns CDR1 SNHLY and CDR2 FYNNEI. This CDR3 reads CASDRGYGYTF. The CDR3 DNA reads TGTGCCAGCGACCGGGGCTATGGCTACACCTTC.

This clonotype was detected ten times or more. The J gene is TRBJ2-1, the V gene TRBV27; 13 nucleotides align to TRBD2. This CDR3 is 15 amino acids long. In germline, CDR1 is MNHEY, CDR2 SMNVEV (reference sequence). With V trimmed by 8 bases and J by 3 bases, 4 bases remained unmatched. CDR3 DNA sequence: TGTGCCAGCTGGACTAGCGGGAGTATCTACAATGAGCAGTTCTTC. Translated: CASWTSGSIYNEQFF.

The chain employs TRBV4-3 and TRBJ2-1; 8 bases match TRBD2. Germline CDR1 reads LGHNA; CDR2 reads YSLEER. CDR3 size: 15 residues. V lost 1 base, J lost 2 bases, and 1 base stayed unmatched. CDR3 DNA: TGCGCCAGCAGCCAAGCGGGGGGGCCCTACAATGAGCAGTTCTTC. Its protein is CASSQAGGPYNEQFF.